Given below is one TCR beta chain in context. Its specificity is unknown. This sample is drawn from a study of a mutant IDH1 vaccine in newly diagnosed glioma. Time point noted: week 23, last vaccination. Vaccine doses each comprised 300 ug of mutant IDH1 20-mer peptide, with topical imiquimod. Findings of the study overall: Across multiple MHC alleles, 85% to 95% of patients had vaccine-induced responses. Shifts in the top peripheral T cell clonotypes seemed unrelated to pseudoprogression.

The CDR3 spans 13 residues. V trimming: 4 bases; J trimming: 4 bases; junction bases outside the gene matches: 3. CDR1 is SGHRS, CDR2 YFSETQ, per germline. The data were produced by immunoSEQ multiplex PCR, yet TCRdb's version contains in-frame clones alone and is incomplete. Of approximately 60,000 clones detected, approximately 78% appear once; the ten largest clones hold roughly 8.8%. The sequence came from a middle-aged woman with glioma. Some clones in this sample may be carry-over from other donors' samples. This specimen consisted of PBMCs, obtained from a glioma patient whose treatment included an IDH1 peptide vaccine. The V and J genes are TRBV5-1 and TRBJ1-1; 8 nucleotides align to TRBD1. The CDR3 nucleotides are TGCGCCAGCAGCATTACAGGGGGCACTGAAGCTTTCTTT. This gives the protein CASSITGGTEAFF.